This TCR beta chain was captured in a study of ipilimumab plus nivolumab after autologous stem cell transplantation. Study at large: Typical patient got roughly five ipilimumab doses and 7 or 8 nivolumab doses (median). Both relapsed and primary refractory DLBCL were included. Study findings and constraints: The authors say TCR, Treg and microbiome findings warrant further study.

V was shortened by 10 bases and J by 2 bases, with 21 bases between the two germline ends. The CDR3 totals 16 residues. Germline V gene data show CDR1 as LNHDA and CDR2 as SQIVND (reference sequence). Sequencing was performed with immunoSEQ multiplex PCR; in TCRdb, only in-frame clones are kept and a portion is missing. In the table there are 15,000 to 20,000 clones, about 80% of which are singletons. This clone was seen a handful of times. What it binds is not known. Specimen: PBMCs, collected in a trial of ipilimumab plus nivolumab as post-transplant consolidation. The TCR was taken from a male donor with diffuse large B-cell lymphoma. V gene TRBV19 combines with J gene TRBJ1-3; the D gene is possibly TRBD1 (5 bases). In DNA form, the CDR3 reads TGTGCCACCTGCAGACTAGGACAACGCACTGGAAACACCATATATTTT. Its translation: CATCRLGQRTGNTIYF.